This TCR beta chain originates from a study of T cells in localized non-small cell lung cancer. The study's findings and limits: Higher blood T cell density went with longer overall survival.

Germline V gene lookup returns CDR1 ENHRY and CDR2 SYGVKD. The CDR3 sequence is 13 residues long. V lost 3 bases and J 2 bases, leaving 7 bases between the germline ends. TCRdb's copy holds only in-frame clones and misses some; the assay was immunoSEQ multiplex PCR. Of tens of thousands of clones listed, 91% were seen once; the top ten hold about 10%. Turning to this clone: Its antigen is as yet unknown.

The sequencing used PBMCs, collected before any cancer treatment. This clonotype originated in a woman aged 35 to 70 with stage II lung adenocarcinoma. V is TRBV10-3 and J is TRBJ2-5; D might be TRBD2 (5 bases). CDR3 sequence (DNA): TGTGCCATCAGTGAACTAGTGCAAGAGACCCAGTACTTC. As protein: CAISELVQETQYF.